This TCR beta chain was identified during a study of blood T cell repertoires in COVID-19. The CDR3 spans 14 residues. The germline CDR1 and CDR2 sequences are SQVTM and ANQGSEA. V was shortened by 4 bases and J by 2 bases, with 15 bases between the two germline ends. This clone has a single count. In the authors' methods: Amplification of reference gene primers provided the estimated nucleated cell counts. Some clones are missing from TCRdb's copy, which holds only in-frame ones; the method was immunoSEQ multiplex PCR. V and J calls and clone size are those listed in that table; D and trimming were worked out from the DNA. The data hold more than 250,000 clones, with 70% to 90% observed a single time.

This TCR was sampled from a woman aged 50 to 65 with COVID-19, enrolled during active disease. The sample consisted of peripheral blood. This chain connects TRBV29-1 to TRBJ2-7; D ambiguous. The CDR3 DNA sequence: TGCAGCGTTGTCTCCCCCAACAGAGCCTACGAGCAGTACTTC. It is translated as CSVVSPNRAYEQYF.